The rows below give T cell receptor beta chains drawn from one sample of a study of T cell responses to AZD1222 COVID-19 vaccine. TCRdb's copy holds only in-frame clones and misses some; the assay was immunoSEQ multiplex PCR. The data contain around 160,000 clones, 70% to 90% of them singletons. The input for sequencing was peripheral blood, taken on day 0 of AZD1222 vaccination. The receptors here all came from an adult in good health. CDR3s include the opening cysteine and the closing phenylalanine or tryptophan. D genes are given only for firm matches. Expanded clones get a size class; other rows say once, few or many, or leave the size out.

-,12,-,TRBV20-1,TRBJ2-2,TGCAGTGCTAGTGATGGACCGGGGGAGCTGTTTTTT,CSASDGPGELFF
-,14,-,TRBV4-2,TRBJ2-3,TGTGCCAGCAGCCAAGCGACTATTGGGGATACGCAGTATTTT,CASSQATIGDTQYF
-,11,-,TRBV12-3/TRBV12-4,TRBJ2-7,TGTGCCAGCAGGTACGGGAACGAGCAGTACTTC,CASRYGNEQYF
-,14,-,TRBV2,TRBJ2-7,TGTGCCAGCAGTGAAGCGTCGCAGGTCTACGAGCAGTACTTC,CASSEASQVYEQYF
-,15,-,TRBV6-5,TRBJ2-3,TGTGCCAGCAGTTACTCTCTGGCAGGCGAAGATACGCAGTATTTT,CASSYSLAGEDTQYF
few,13,-,TRBV28,TRBJ2-5,TGTGCCAGCAGTTTCCTAGGGCAAGAGACCCAGTACTTC,CASSFLGQETQYF
-,15,-,TRBV24-1,TRBJ2-1,TGTGCCACCAGTGATTTTCGGGAGCGTGACAATGAGCAGTTCTTC,CATSDFRERDNEQFF
-,16,-,TRBV10-3,TRBJ1-6,TGTGCCATCAGTGATAGGGGGGGCATGAATAATTCACCCCTCCACTTT,CAISDRGGMNNSPLHF
-,15,-,TRBV6-6,TRBJ1-6,TGTGCCAGCAGTTGGGGCTCTACGGGGAATTCACCCCTCCACTTT,CASSWGSTGNSPLHF
-,15,-,TRBV6-2/TRBV6-3,TRBJ2-1,TGTGCCAGCAGTTACTCTCGGCGGTTCTACAATGAGCAGTTCTTC,CASSYSRRFYNEQFF
-,12,-,TRBV29-1,TRBJ2-5,TGCAGCGTAGGCATCGGAGGGGAGACCCAGTACTTC,CSVGIGGETQYF
-,13,-,TRBV10-3,TRBJ1-1,TGTGCCATTCGGCCTGAAGGGGACACTGAAGCTTTCTTT,CAIRPEGDTEAFF
-,15,TRBD2,TRBV7-2,TRBJ2-1,TGTGCCAGCCCCGAGGGCGGGAGGCTCGACAATGAGCAGTTCTTC,CASPEGGRLDNEQFF
-,18,TRBD1,TRBV28,TRBJ1-5,TGTGCCAGCAGTTTATGGACTGTGAGGACAGGGATGGATCAGCCCCAGCATTTT,CASSLWTVRTGMDQPQHF
-,15,TRBD1,TRBV6-2/TRBV6-3,TRBJ1-1,TGTGCCAGCAGCCCCAGGAGGACAGGGGGCTCTGAAGCTTTCTTT,CASSPRRTGGSEAFF
-,18,TRBD1,TRBV19,TRBJ2-2,TGTGCCAGTAGTCCGGGCAGGACAGGGATCTCTGGATCCGGGGAGCTGTTTTTT,CASSPGRTGISGSGELFF
-,14,-,TRBV6-5,TRBJ1-4,TGTGCCAGCTATCACGGCCTGAACAATGAAAAACTGTTTTTT,CASYHGLNNEKLFF
-,16,TRBD2,TRBV9,TRBJ2-1,TGTGCCAGCAGCGTAGGTAATAGCGGGAGCTACAATGAGCAGTTCTTC,CASSVGNSGSYNEQFF
-,18,TRBD1,TRBV4-1,TRBJ2-7,TGCGCCAGCAGCCAAGAGGGACAGGTTGGCACTTTCTCCTACGAGCAGTACTTC,CASSQEGQVGTFSYEQYF
-,15,-,TRBV19,TRBJ1-1,TGTGCCAGTAGTACCGGACAGTCCTTGAACACTGAAGCTTTCTTT,CASSTGQSLNTEAFF
-,17,TRBD2,TRBV11-2,TRBJ2-7,TGTGCCAGCAGCGCATCGGGACTAGCGGGTGGGGGCTACGAGCAGTACTTC,CASSASGLAGGGYEQYF
-,15,-,TRBV29-1,TRBJ2-1,TGCAGCGTTGAAAAGAGGGCGGGCTTTTACAATGAGCAGTTCTTC,CSVEKRAGFYNEQFF
-,16,TRBD1,TRBV28,TRBJ2-2,TGTGCCAGTTGGGACAGGGGGCCCTTGAACACCGGGGAGCTGTTTTTT,CASWDRGPLNTGELFF
-,14,-,TRBV6-6,TRBJ1-1,TGTGCCAGCAGTTACAGGGCATTGAACACTGAAGCTTTCTTT,CASSYRALNTEAFF
-,15,TRBD2,TRBV7-2,TRBJ2-7,TGTGCCAGCAGCCTTACTAGCGGGTACACCTACGAGCAGTACTTC,CASSLTSGYTYEQYF
once,14,-,TRBV10-1,TRBJ2-2,TGCGCCAGCAGTGGAGGGGGTTTAACCGGGGAGCTGTTTTTT,CASSGGGLTGELFF